This entry lists 9 T cell receptor beta chains sequenced from one sample in a study of cytomegalovirus exposure and HLA in healthy donors. Primers: 60 Vbeta forward and 13 Jbeta reverse. Profiling relied on immunoSEQ multiplex PCR, and the TCRdb table lists in-frame clones only, not all of them. The top ten hold 20% of the sample, which has more than 95,000 clones, roughly 85% seen once. Sequences were obtained from PBMCs. The receptors come from a man between 18 and 35 years old in good health and CMV-seropositive.

The genes are TRBV28 and TRBJ2-7; TRBD2 matches at 8 bases. Germline CDR1 MDHEN, CDR2 SYDVKM. The CDR3 is 15 residues long. With V trimmed by 2 bases and J by 3 bases, 6 bases remained unmatched. The CDR3 protein is CASSLAREGSYEQYF. The CDR3 nucleotides read TGTGCCAGCAGTTTAGCCCGGGAGGGTAGCTACGAGCAGTACTTC.

As regards this clone: Other DNA variants within this sample encode the same CDR3. V is TRBV5-1 and J is TRBJ1-1; D gene unclear. The CDR3 runs to 13 residues. The V end was cut by 8 bases, the J end by 2 bases, with 13 bases between. Germline lookup yields CDR1 SGHRS and CDR2 YFSETQ. The CDR3 protein is CASSSPGNTEAFF. The CDR3 DNA reads as TGCGCCAGTAGTTCTCCGGGTAACACTGAAGCTTTCTTT.

The V call is TRBV6-1, the J call TRBJ1-2; 9 bases are a match to TRBD1. V gave up 2 bases and J gave up 6 bases; unmatched junction bases: 7. The CDR3 contains 15 residues. Germline V lookup: CDR1 MNHNS, CDR2 SASEGT. The CDR3 DNA follows: TGTGCCAGCAGTGAATTAGGGGGACAGGGTCATGGCTACACCTTC. Amino acids: CASSELGGQGHGYTF.

The J gene is TRBJ2-5, the V gene TRBV19; 7 bases are shared with TRBD1. V lost 2 bases, J lost 5 bases, and 8 bases stayed unmatched. The CDR3 spans 15 residues. Germline CDR1 reads LNHDA; CDR2 reads SQIVND (reference sequence). The CDR3 region has the DNA TGTGCCAGTAGTATACGGGCAGGGGGTAAGGAGACCCAGTACTTC. It specifies CASSIRAGGKETQYF.

The chain employs TRBV7-6 and TRBJ2-7; TRBD2 aligns across 8 bases. Trimming cost V 5 bases and J 4 bases; bases outside gene matches: 10. The CDR3 loop spans 15 amino acids. Germline CDR1 and CDR2: SGHVS and FNYEAQ. CDR3 protein: CASSVNGGAGYEQYF. The CDR3 DNA reads as TGTGCCAGCAGCGTAAACGGGGGGGCTGGGTACGAGCAGTACTTC.

This clone was observed a handful of times. The chain combines TRBV5-1 with TRBJ1-5, with 7 bases aligning to TRBD1. J gave up 3 bases and V 0 bases, and 9 bases lay outside the gene matches. This CDR3 has 17 residues. From germline, CDR1 is SGHRS and CDR2 YFSETQ. In DNA, the CDR3 is TGCGCCAGCAGCTTGGTGTGGGTAGGGGGCGTCAATCAGCCCCAGCATTTT. The encoded protein is CASSLVWVGGVNQPQHF. The full variable domain, completed using reference TRBV5-1 and TRBJ1-5, is KAGVTQTPRYLIKTRGQQVTLSCSPISGHRSVSWYQQTPGQGLQFLFEYFSETQRNKGNFPGRFSGRQFSNSRSEMNVSTLELGDSALYLCASSLVWVGGVNQPQHFGDGTRLSIL.

This clone came up once. The chain is built from TRBV7-9 and TRBJ2-3, with a possible D match to TRBD1 (5 bases). Looked up from germline, CDR1 is SEHNR and CDR2 is FQNEAQ (reference sequence). V lost 6 bases and J 2 bases, leaving 15 bases between the germline ends. The CDR3 length is 15 residues. CDR3 amino acids: CASSQTEGNTDTQYF. The CDR3 DNA sequence: TGTGCCAGCAGTCAGACAGAAGGCAACACAGATACGCAGTATTTT.

The chain links TRBV7-2 to TRBJ2-5; 11 bases fit TRBD2. The V gene end was trimmed by 5 bases and the J gene end by 5 bases; junction bases not matched to a gene: 7. This CDR3 region has 15 residues. The germline V gene encodes CDR1 SGHTA and CDR2 FQGNSA. The CDR3, as DNA: TGTGCCAGCAGCCAAGGACTAGCGGGCGGGGAGACCCAGTACTTC. Translation gives CASSQGLAGGETQYF.

This clone has just one count. This chain connects TRBV5-1 to TRBJ1-2; 11 bases line up with TRBD1. V shed 2 bases, J shed 1 base, and the junction held 4 bases outside the gene matches. Looked up from germline, CDR1 is SGHRS and CDR2 is YFSETQ. The CDR3 length is 16 residues. CDR3 protein: CASSFGTGGDNYGYTF. In DNA form, the CDR3 reads TGCGCCAGCAGCTTTGGGACAGGGGGGGATAACTATGGCTACACCTTC.